The following is a T cell receptor (beta chain) sequence with its context. These data are taken from a study of blood T cell repertoires in COVID-19. About the study: T cells, B-cell-depleted T cells, or PBMCs supplied cDNA or gDNA.

Losses at the gene ends were 2 bases for V and 3 bases for J; bases not matched to a gene: 10. Germline values: CDR1 SGDLS, CDR2 YYNGEE. The CDR3 sequence is 16 residues long. Assay: immunoSEQ multiplex PCR; the TCRdb copy retains only in-frame clones and omits some. Among approximately 210,000 clones, 89% were seen once, and the ten largest hold 4% to 5.5%. The V gene is TRBV9, the J gene TRBJ1-1; 7 bases match TRBD1. Sequencing used peripheral blood. The receptor's source is a woman aged 35 to 49 with acute or convalescent COVID-19. This CDR3 is CASSVDDRAGYTEAFF. In DNA, the CDR3 is TGTGCCAGCAGCGTTGACGACAGGGCTGGGTACACTGAAGCTTTCTTT.